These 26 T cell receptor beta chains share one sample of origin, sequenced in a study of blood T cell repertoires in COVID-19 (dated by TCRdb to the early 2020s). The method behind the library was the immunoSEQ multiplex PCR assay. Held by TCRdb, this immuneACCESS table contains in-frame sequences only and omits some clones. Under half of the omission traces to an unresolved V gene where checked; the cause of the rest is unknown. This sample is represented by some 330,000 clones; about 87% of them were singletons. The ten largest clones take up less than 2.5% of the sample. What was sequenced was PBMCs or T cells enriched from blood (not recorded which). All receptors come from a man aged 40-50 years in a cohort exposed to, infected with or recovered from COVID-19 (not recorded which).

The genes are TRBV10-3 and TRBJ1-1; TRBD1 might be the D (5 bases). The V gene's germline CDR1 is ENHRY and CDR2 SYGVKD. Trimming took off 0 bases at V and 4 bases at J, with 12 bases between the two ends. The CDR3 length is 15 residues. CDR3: CAISESAGSVTEAFF. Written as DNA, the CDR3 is TGTGCCATCAGTGAGTCTGCAGGGTCCGTCACTGAAGCTTTCTTT.

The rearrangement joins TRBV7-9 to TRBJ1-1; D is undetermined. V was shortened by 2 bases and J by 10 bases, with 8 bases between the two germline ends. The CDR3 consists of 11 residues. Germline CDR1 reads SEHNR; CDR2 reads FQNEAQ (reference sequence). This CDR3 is CASSLISGAFF. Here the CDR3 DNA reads TGTGCCAGCAGCTTAATCTCCGGAGCTTTCTTT. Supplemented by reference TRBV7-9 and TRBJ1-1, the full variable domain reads DTGVSQNPRHKITKRGQNVTFRCDPISEHNRLYWYRQTLGQGPEFLTYFQNEAQLEKSRLLSDRFSAERPKGSFSTLEIQRTEQGDSAMYLCASSLISGAFFGQGTRLTVV.

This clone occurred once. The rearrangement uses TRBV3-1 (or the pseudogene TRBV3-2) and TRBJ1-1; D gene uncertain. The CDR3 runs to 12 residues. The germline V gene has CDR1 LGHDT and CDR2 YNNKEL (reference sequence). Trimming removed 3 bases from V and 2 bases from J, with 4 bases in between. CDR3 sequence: CASSQRNTEAFF. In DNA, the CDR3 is TGTGCCAGCAGCCAGAGAAACACTGAAGCTTTCTTT.

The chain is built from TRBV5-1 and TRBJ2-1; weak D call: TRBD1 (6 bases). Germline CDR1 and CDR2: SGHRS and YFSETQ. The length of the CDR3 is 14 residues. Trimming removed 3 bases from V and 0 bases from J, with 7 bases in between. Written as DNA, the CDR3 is TGCGCCAGCAGCTCACAGGGCTCCTACAATGAGCAGTTCTTC. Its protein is CASSSQGSYNEQFF.

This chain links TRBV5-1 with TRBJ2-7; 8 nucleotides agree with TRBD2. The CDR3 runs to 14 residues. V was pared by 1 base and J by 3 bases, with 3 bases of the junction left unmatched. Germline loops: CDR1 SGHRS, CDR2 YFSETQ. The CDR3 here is CASSLTSGNYEQYF. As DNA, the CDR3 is TGCGCCAGCAGCTTGACTAGCGGAAACTACGAGCAGTACTTC.

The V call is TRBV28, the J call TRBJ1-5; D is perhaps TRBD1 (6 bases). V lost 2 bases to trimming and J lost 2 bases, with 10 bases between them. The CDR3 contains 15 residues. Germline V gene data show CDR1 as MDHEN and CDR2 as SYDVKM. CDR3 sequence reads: CASSLRQVGNQPQHF. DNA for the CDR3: TGTGCCAGCAGTTTAAGACAGGTCGGCAATCAGCCCCAGCATTTT.

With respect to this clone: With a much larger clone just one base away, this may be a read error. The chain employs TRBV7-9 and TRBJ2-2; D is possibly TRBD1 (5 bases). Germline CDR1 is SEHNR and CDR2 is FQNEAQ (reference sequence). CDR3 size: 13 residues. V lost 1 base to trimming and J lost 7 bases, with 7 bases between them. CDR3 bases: TGTGCCAGCAGCTTAGAAGGGGTCGGGGAGCTGTTTTTT. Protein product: CASSLEGVGELFF.

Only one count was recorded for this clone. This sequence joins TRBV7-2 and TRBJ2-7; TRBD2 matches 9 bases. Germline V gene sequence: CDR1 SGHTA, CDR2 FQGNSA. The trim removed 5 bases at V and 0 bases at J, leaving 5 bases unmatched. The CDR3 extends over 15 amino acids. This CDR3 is CASSVSGRPSYEQYF. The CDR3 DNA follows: TGTGCCAGCAGCGTTAGCGGGAGACCCTCCTACGAGCAGTACTTC.

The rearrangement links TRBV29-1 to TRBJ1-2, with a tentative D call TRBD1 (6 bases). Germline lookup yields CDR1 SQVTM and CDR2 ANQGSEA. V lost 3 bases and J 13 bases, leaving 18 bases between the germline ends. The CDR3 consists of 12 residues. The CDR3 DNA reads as TGCAGCGTTGATGAAACCGGGACACAGAGCACCTTC. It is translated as CSVDETGTQSTF. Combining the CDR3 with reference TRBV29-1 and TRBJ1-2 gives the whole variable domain SAVISQKPSRDICQRGTSLTIQCQVDSQVTMMFWYRQQPGQSLTLIATANQGSEATYESGFVIDKFPISRPNLTFSTLTVSNMSPEDSSIYLCSVDETGTQSTFGSGTRLTVV.

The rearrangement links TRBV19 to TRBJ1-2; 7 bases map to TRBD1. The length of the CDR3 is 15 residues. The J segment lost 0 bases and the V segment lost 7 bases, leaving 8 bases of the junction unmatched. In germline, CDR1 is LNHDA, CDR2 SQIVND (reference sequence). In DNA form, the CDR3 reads TGTGCCAGTACCGAACAGGGGAAGGCTAACTATGGCTACACCTTC. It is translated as CASTEQGKANYGYTF. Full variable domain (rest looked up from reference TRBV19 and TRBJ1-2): DGGITQSPKYLFRKEGQNVTLSCEQNLNHDAMYWYRQDPGQGLRLIYYSQIVNDFQKGDIAEGYSVSREKKESFPLTVTSAQKNPTAFYLCASTEQGKANYGYTFGSGTRLTVV.

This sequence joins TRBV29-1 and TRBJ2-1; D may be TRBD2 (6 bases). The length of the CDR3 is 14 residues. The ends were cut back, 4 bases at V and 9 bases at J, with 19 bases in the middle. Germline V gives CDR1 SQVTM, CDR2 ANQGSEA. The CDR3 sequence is CSVADYGRYSEQFF. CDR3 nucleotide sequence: TGCAGCGTTGCGGACTACGGGAGATATAGTGAGCAGTTCTTC.

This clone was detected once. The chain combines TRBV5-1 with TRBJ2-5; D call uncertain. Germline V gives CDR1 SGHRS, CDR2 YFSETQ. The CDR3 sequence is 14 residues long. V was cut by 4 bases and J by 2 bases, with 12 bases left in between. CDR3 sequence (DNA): TGCGCCAGCAGCGAACAACATGAACAAGAGACCCAGTACTTC. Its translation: CASSEQHEQETQYF.

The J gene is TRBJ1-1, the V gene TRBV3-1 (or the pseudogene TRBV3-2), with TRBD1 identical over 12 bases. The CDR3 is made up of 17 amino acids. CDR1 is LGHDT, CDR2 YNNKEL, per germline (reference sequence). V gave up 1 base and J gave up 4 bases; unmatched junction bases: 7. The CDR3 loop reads CASSQGGQGAGGTEAFF. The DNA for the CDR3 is TGTGCCAGCAGCCAAGGGGGACAGGGGGCCGGTGGCACTGAAGCTTTCTTT.

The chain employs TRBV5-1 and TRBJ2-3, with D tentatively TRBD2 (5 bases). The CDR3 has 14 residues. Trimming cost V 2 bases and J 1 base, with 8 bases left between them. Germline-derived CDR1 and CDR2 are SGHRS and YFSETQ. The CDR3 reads CASSLTRGTDTQYF. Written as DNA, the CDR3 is TGCGCCAGCAGCTTAACTAGGGGCACAGATACGCAGTATTTT.

In nucleotides, the CDR3 is TGTGCCTGGACAGGTCACCCAGGGGGCAGGAATGAAAAACTGTTTTTT. Protein product: CAWTGHPGGRNEKLFF. The V and J genes are TRBV30 and TRBJ1-4, with 8 bases that match TRBD1. V was clipped by 4 bases and J by 5 bases; unmatched bases: 12. This CDR3 is 16 amino acids long. The V gene's germline CDR1 is GTSNPN and CDR2 SVGIG (reference sequence).

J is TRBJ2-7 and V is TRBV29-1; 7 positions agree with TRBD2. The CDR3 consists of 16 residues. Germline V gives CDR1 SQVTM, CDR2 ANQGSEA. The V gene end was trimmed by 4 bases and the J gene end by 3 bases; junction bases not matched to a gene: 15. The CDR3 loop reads CSVAGSRGGPHYEQYF. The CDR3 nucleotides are TGCAGCGTTGCGGGCTCGAGGGGAGGGCCCCACTACGAGCAGTACTTC.

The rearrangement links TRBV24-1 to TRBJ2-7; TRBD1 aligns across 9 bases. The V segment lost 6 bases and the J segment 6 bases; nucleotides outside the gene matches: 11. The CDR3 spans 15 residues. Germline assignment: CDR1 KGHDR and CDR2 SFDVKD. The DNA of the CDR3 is TGTGCCACCAGTATGCGACAGGGGGAGGTCGGCGAGCAGTACTTC. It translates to CATSMRQGEVGEQYF.

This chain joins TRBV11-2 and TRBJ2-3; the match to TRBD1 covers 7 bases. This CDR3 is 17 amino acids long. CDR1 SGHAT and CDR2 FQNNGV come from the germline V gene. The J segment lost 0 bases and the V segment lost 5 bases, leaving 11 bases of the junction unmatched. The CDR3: CASSRNRGMTSTDTQYF. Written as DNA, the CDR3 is TGTGCCAGCAGCCGAAACAGGGGCATGACTAGCACAGATACGCAGTATTTT.

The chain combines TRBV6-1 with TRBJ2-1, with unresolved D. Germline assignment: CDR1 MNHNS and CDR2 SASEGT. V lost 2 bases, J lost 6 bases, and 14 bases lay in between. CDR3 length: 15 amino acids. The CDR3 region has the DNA TGTGCCAGCAGTGAATACGCGGAGAATATCAATGAGCAGTTCTTC. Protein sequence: CASSEYAENINEQFF.

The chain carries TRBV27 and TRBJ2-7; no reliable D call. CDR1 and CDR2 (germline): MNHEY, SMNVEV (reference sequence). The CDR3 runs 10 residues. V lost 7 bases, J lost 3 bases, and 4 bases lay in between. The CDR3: CASTCYEQYF. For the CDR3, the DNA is TGTGCCAGCACCTGCTACGAGCAGTACTTC.

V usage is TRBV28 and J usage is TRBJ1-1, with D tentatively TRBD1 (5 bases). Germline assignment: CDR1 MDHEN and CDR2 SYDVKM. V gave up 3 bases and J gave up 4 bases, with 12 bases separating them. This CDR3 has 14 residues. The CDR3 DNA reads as TGTGCCAGCAGTTTGGGTAGGGGTGGCACTGAAGCTTTCTTT. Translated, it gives CASSLGRGGTEAFF.

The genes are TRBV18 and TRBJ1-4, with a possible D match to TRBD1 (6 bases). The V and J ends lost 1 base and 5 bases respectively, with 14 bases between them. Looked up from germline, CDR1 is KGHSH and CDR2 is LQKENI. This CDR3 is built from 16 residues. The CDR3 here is CASSPRGRTENEKLFF. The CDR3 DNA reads TGTGCCAGCTCACCACGGGGGCGGACGGAAAATGAAAAACTGTTTTTT.

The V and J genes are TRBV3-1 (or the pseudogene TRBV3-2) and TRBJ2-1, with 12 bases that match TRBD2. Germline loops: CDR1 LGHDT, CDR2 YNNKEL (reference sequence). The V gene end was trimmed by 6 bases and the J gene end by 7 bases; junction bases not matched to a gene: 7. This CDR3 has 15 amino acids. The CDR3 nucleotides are TGTGCCAGCAGAAGGACTAGCGGGATAAAAAATGAGCAGTTCTTC. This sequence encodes CASRRTSGIKNEQFF.

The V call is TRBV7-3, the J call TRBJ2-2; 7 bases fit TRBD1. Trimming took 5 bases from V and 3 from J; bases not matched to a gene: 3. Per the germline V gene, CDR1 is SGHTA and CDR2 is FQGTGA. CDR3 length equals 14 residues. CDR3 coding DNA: TGTGCCAGCAGCGACAGGGAGCACACCGGGGAGCTGTTTTTT. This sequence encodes CASSDREHTGELFF. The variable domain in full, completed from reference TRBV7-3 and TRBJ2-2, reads GAGVSQTPSNKVTEKGKYVELRCDPISGHTALYWYRQSLGQGPEFLIYFQGTGAADDSGLPNDRFFAVRPEGSVSTLKIQRTERGDSAVYLCASSDREHTGELFFGEGSRLTVL.

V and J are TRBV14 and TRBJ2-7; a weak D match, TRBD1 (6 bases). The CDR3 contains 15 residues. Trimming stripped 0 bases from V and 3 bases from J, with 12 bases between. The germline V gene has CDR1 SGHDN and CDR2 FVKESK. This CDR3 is CASSQDAGTYYEQYF. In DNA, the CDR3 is TGTGCCAGCAGCCAAGATGCAGGGACATACTACGAGCAGTACTTC.

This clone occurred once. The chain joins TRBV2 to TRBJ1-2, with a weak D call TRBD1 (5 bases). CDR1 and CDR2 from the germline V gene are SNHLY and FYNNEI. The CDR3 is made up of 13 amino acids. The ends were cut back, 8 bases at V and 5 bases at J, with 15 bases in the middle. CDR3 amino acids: CASPSGGKYGYTF. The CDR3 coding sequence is TGTGCCAGCCCGTCCGGGGGGAAATATGGCTACACCTTC.